Sequencing of this T cell receptor beta chain was carried out in a study of T-cell memory formation after mild COVID-19. Germline loops: CDR1 SGHVS, CDR2 FQNEAQ. The CDR3 spans 16 residues. With V trimmed by 0 bases and J by 7 bases, 9 bases remained unmatched. TCRdb itself ran the 5' RACE reads through MiXCR, one entry per CDR3 protein. The sample holds 300,000 to 400,000 distinct CDR3 sequences, roughly 13% seen once. This clonotype occurred a few times. Its cognate antigen is unknown. General observations from the study: While clones contracting from day 15 to 85 were balanced between CD4 and CD8, later expanders leaned CD4+.

Sequencing was performed on PBMCs or a T cell subset sorted from them (not recorded which). The V call is TRBV7-8, the J call TRBJ2-3; 8 positions agree with TRBD1. This clonotype was sampled from a young man who had mild COVID-19 (a few samples of this study predate the infection). Cell type and time point are not known. The CDR3 sequence is CASSLAGPGGINTQYF. The DNA of the CDR3 is TGTGCCAGCAGCTTAGCGGGCCCAGGGGGCATAAATACGCAGTATTTT.